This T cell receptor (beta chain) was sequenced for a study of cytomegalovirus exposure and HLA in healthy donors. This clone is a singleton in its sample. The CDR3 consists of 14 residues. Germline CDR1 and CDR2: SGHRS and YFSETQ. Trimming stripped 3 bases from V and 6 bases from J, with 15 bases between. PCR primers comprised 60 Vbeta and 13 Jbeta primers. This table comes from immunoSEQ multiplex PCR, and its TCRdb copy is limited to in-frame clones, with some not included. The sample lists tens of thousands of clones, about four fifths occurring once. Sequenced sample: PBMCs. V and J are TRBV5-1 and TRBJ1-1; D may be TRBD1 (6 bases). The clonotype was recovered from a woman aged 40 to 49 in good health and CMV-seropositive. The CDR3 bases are TGCGCCAGCAGCTCTATTACAGGGCTAGCTGAAGCTTTCTTT. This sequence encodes CASSSITGLAEAFF.